Shown below are 21 T cell receptor beta chains from a single sample sequenced in a study of T cell changes during pregnancy in multiple sclerosis. The repertoire was sequenced with immunoSEQ multiplex PCR; TCRdb's copy has only in-frame clones and lacks some. The sample contains 45,000 or so clones, around 96% of which appear only once. This specimen was peripheral blood, taken in the second trimester of pregnancy. The receptors were sampled from a female donor with multiple sclerosis, enrolled in a pregnancy study.

The chain couples TRBV18 to TRBJ2-7; 8 bases are shared with TRBD1. The germline gives CDR1 KGHSH, CDR2 LQKENI. The J segment lost 1 base and the V segment lost 2 bases, leaving 4 bases of the junction unmatched. CDR3 length: 15 residues. CDR3 DNA sequence: TGTGCCAGCTCACCAGCGACAGGGGATTCCTACGAGCAGTACTTC. It is translated as CASSPATGDSYEQYF.

The chain uses TRBV10-3 and TRBJ1-1, with D maybe TRBD1 (5 bases). Germline V gives CDR1 ENHRY, CDR2 SYGVKD. Trimming took 4 bases from V and 4 from J, leaving 7 bases between them. The CDR3 extends over 12 amino acids. CDR3 coding DNA: TGTGCCATCAGTGGGAGGGGCACTGAAGCTTTCTTT. Its translation is CAISGRGTEAFF.

The genes are TRBV2 and TRBJ1-1, with D tentatively TRBD1 (6 bases). In germline, CDR1 is SNHLY, CDR2 FYNNEI. The V end lost 8 bases, the J end lost 1 base, and 14 bases lay between the germline ends. The CDR3 covers 14 residues. CDR3 amino acids: CASGVLGGNTEAFF. The CDR3, as DNA: TGTGCCAGCGGGGTCTTAGGGGGGAACACTGAAGCTTTCTTT. The full variable domain, rest sourced from reference TRBV2 and TRBJ1-1, is EPEVTQTPSHQVTQMGQEVILRCVPISNHLYFYWYRQILGQKVEFLVSFYNNEISEKSEIFDDQFSVERPDGSNFTLKIRSTKLEDSAMYFCASGVLGGNTEAFFGQGTRLTVV.

V gene TRBV27 combines with J gene TRBJ1-4; D is unresolved. This CDR3 contains 14 residues. V was clipped by 1 base and J by 7 bases, with 10 bases between them. Germline assignment: CDR1 MNHEY and CDR2 SMNVEV (reference sequence). CDR3 DNA sequence: TGTGCCAGCAGTTTATATGTGCAGGCTGAAAAACTGTTTTTT. Its protein product is CASSLYVQAEKLFF.

This clone was counted a single time. The chain is built from TRBV7-2 and TRBJ1-3; 7 bases fit TRBD1. There are 15 residues in the CDR3. Germline assignment: CDR1 SGHTA and CDR2 FQGNSA. V was clipped by 3 bases and J by 0 bases; unmatched bases: 2. In nucleotides, the CDR3 is TGTGCCAGCAGCTTCCGGGACAGCTCTGGAAACACCATATATTTT. This sequence encodes CASSFRDSSGNTIYF.

V is TRBV19 and J is TRBJ1-1; 7 bases are a match to TRBD1. The J segment lost 6 bases and the V segment lost 3 bases, leaving 7 bases of the junction unmatched. The CDR3 loop spans 14 amino acids. Germline CDR1 LNHDA, CDR2 SQIVND (reference sequence). CDR3 nucleotides: TGTGCCAGTAGTATTCAGGGGGTGGGGGCTGAAGCTTTCTTT. The encoded protein is CASSIQGVGAEAFF.

V gene TRBV4-3 combines with J gene TRBJ1-1, with unresolved D. V lost 0 bases, J lost 0 bases, and 11 bases lay in between. The CDR3 spans 16 residues. CDR1 is LGHNA and CDR2 is YSLEER in the germline V gene. The CDR3: CASSQEPPVMNTEAFF. The CDR3 DNA is TGCGCCAGCAGCCAAGAACCCCCAGTAATGAACACTGAAGCTTTCTTT.

The V call is TRBV18, the J call TRBJ1-3; D is uncertain. The CDR3 has 16 amino acids. Germline CDR1 reads KGHSH; CDR2 reads LQKENI. V was cut by 2 bases and J by 0 bases, with 11 bases left in between. CDR3 coding DNA: TGTGCCAGCTCACCAAGCGCTGTAGGCTCTGGAAACACCATATATTTT. Protein sequence: CASSPSAVGSGNTIYF.

The chain uses TRBV28 and TRBJ2-7; D perhaps matches TRBD2 (6 bases). Germline assignment: CDR1 MDHEN and CDR2 SYDVKM. V was trimmed by 10 bases and J by 7 bases, leaving 26 bases between them. This CDR3 is 15 amino acids long. In nucleotides, the CDR3 is TGTGCCACCAACGGGGGACTGGGGAAACTACGAGAGCAGTACTTC. This codes for CATNGGLGKLREQYF.

This rearrangement joins TRBV6-1 to TRBJ1-5; 9 bases fit TRBD1. Germline trimming cut 4 bases from V and 7 bases from J; bases unmatched to any gene: 2. Germline-derived CDR1 and CDR2 are MNHNS and SASEGT. CDR3 length: 13 amino acids. The chain's CDR3 is CASSVTGGQPQHF. In DNA form, the CDR3 reads TGTGCCAGCAGTGTGACAGGGGGACAGCCCCAGCATTTT.

This clone was detected once. V is TRBV6-1 and J is TRBJ2-1; 10 bases align to TRBD2. Germline assignment: CDR1 MNHNS and CDR2 SASEGT. V dropped 0 bases and J dropped 7; count of bases not matched to a gene: 9. This CDR3 has 17 residues. The CDR3 coding sequence is TGTGCCAGCAGTGAAGCGGAGGCACTAGCGGGGTTTAATGAGCAGTTCTTC. This sequence encodes CASSEAEALAGFNEQFF.

The chain recombines TRBV27 with TRBJ1-3; D is unresolved. CDR3 size: 14 residues. Germline V gene lookup returns CDR1 MNHEY and CDR2 SMNVEV (reference sequence). Trimming cost V 5 bases and J 2 bases, with 10 bases left between them. The CDR3 region has the DNA TGTGCCAGCAGTCCACAGCAGCCTGGAAACACCATATATTTT. Amino acid sequence: CASSPQQPGNTIYF.

The chain carries TRBV6-6 and TRBJ2-7, with 7 positions matching TRBD2. The V gene's germline CDR1 is MNHNY and CDR2 SVGAGI (reference sequence). The junction had 13 bases not matched to a gene; V was cut back by 5 bases and J by 6 bases. This CDR3 is built from 15 residues. The CDR3 spells CASSPRSGIASEQYF. The CDR3 region has the DNA TGTGCCAGCAGTCCTAGGAGCGGGATAGCGTCCGAGCAGTACTTC.

CDR3 in amino acids: CASSTESSPGDTEAFF. The CDR3 bases are TGTGCCAGCAGCACTGAGTCCTCTCCGGGGGACACTGAAGCTTTCTTT. The chain links TRBV21-1 to TRBJ1-1. TRBV21-1 is assigned pseudogene status. The CDR3 consists of 16 residues.

The gene calls are TRBV5-8 and TRBJ2-1; 8 bases are a match to TRBD1. The V gene's germline CDR1 is SGHTS and CDR2 YDEGEE. V was pared by 4 bases and J by 10 bases, with 16 bases of the junction left unmatched. This CDR3 spans 16 amino acids. CDR3 region: CASSVFQGAIAVEQFF. The CDR3, as DNA: TGTGCCAGCAGCGTCTTTCAGGGGGCGATAGCGGTAGAGCAGTTCTTC.

The rearrangement links TRBV9 to TRBJ2-2, with TRBD2 identical over 11 bases. Germline V CDR1 and CDR2: SGDLS, YYNGEE. CDR3 length equals 16 residues. J lost 10 bases, V lost 0 bases, and 8 bases had no gene match. The CDR3 sequence is CASSVGTSGGSAELFF. The CDR3 DNA sequence: TGTGCCAGCAGCGTAGGTACTAGCGGGGGATCTGCGGAGCTGTTTTTT.

This chain uses TRBV5-1 with TRBJ2-7; 10 bases agree with TRBD1. J was trimmed by 2 bases and V by 0 bases; bases with no gene match: 2. The CDR3 covers 15 residues. CDR1 SGHRS and CDR2 YFSETQ come from the germline V gene. The CDR3, as DNA: TGCGCCAGCAGCTTGGGGACAGGGGGAACCTACGAGCAGTACTTC. As protein: CASSLGTGGTYEQYF.

The rearrangement uses TRBV18 and TRBJ2-7, with 9 bases that match TRBD1. V lost 5 bases, J lost 0 bases, and 5 bases stayed unmatched. The CDR3 spans 15 residues. Germline V gene data show CDR1 as KGHSH and CDR2 as LQKENI. Here the CDR3 reads CASSSGQGSSYEQYF. The CDR3, as DNA: TGTGCCAGCTCATCGGGACAGGGAAGCTCCTACGAGCAGTACTTC.

The V call is TRBV11-1, the J call TRBJ2-5; D remains ambiguous. The germline V gene has CDR1 SGHAT and CDR2 FQDESV (reference sequence). This CDR3 is 14 amino acids long. With 2 bases removed from V and 3 bases from J, the gap between germline ends came to 10 bases. The CDR3 DNA is TGTGCCAGCAGCTTATTCTGGCTGAAAGAGACCCAGTACTTC. Encoded protein: CASSLFWLKETQYF.

The chain is built from TRBV7-3 and TRBJ2-1, with D unclear. Trimming cost V 5 bases and J 3 bases, with 5 bases left between them. Germline V gives CDR1 SGHTA, CDR2 FQGTGA. CDR3 length: 12 residues. CDR3 sequence (DNA): TGTGCCAGCAGCCTTAACTACAATGAGCAGTTCTTC. Amino acid sequence: CASSLNYNEQFF.

The chain recombines TRBV7-9 with TRBJ2-1; D uncertain. Trimming pared 4 bases from V and 6 bases from J, leaving 10 bases between. Germline-derived CDR1 and CDR2 are SEHNR and FQNEAQ (reference sequence). This CDR3 has 13 amino acids. The CDR3 bases are TGTGCCAGCAGCTACCTAGTAGGCAATGAGCAGTTCTTC. Translated, it gives CASSYLVGNEQFF.